What follows is one TCR beta chain and its context. Its specificity is not known. TCRdb fed the RT-PCR reads into MiXCR, producing one record per CDR3 protein. Counted here are approximately 730,000 distinct CDR3 sequences, around 13% occurring once; the ten biggest clones make up approximately 6.5%. These data belong to a study of response to subunit inactivated influenza vaccine. The study's findings and limits: With each seasonal influenza vaccination, the authors suggested, few new T cells are recruited.

The sample here was PBMCs from blood, taken 14 to 15 days before vaccination. The clonotype was recovered from a man aged 45-60 years who received an inactivated influenza vaccine.

The chain's CDR3 is CASLGGRSTGELFF. CDR3 nucleotide sequence: TGTGCCAGCCTTGGGGGTCGCAGCACCGGGGAGCTGTTTTTT. The chain combines TRBV7-9 with TRBJ2-2; D assignment may be TRBD1 or TRBD2 (5 bases each). V was trimmed by 8 bases and J by 4 bases, leaving 14 bases between them. Per germline, CDR1 SEHNR and CDR2 FQNEAQ (reference sequence). The CDR3 covers 14 residues.